The T cell receptor (beta chain) under discussion was sequenced for a study of early T cells in non-severe SARS-CoV-2 infection. Study overall: The authors sequenced bulk RNA from unsorted whole blood, leaving chains unpaired.

Study results and caveats: VDJdb matching, biased toward anti-spike CD8 responses, missed private and CD4 specificities.

This clonotype was detected a few times. The antigen remains undetermined. The V gene lost 5 bases and the J gene lost 8 bases, with 12 bases spanning the gap. This CDR3 has 13 residues. Germline-derived CDR1 and CDR2 are SGHAT and FQNNGV. cDNA molecules, individually, were tagged with unique molecular identifiers. TCRdb passed the 5' RACE reads through MiXCR, listing each CDR3 protein once. The profile shows under 140,000 distinct CDR3 sequences, approximately 12% of them singletons. The TCR was taken from an adult who was a healthcare worker with PCR-confirmed SARS-CoV-2 infection or an uninfected control (not recorded which). The chain combines TRBV11-2 with TRBJ1-4; D is perhaps TRBD1 (6 bases). The sequences come from whole blood, collected at baseline. CDR3 amino acids: CASSRQTGEKLFF. The CDR3 bases are TGTGCCAGCAGCAGACAGACAGGAGAAAAACTGTTTTTT. The full variable domain, rest sourced from reference TRBV11-2 and TRBJ1-4, is EAGVAQSPRYKIIEKRQSVAFWCNPISGHATLYWYQQILGQGPKLLIQFQNNGVVDDSQLPKDRFSAERLKGVDSTLKIQPAKLEDSAVYLCASSRQTGEKLFFGSGTQLSVL.